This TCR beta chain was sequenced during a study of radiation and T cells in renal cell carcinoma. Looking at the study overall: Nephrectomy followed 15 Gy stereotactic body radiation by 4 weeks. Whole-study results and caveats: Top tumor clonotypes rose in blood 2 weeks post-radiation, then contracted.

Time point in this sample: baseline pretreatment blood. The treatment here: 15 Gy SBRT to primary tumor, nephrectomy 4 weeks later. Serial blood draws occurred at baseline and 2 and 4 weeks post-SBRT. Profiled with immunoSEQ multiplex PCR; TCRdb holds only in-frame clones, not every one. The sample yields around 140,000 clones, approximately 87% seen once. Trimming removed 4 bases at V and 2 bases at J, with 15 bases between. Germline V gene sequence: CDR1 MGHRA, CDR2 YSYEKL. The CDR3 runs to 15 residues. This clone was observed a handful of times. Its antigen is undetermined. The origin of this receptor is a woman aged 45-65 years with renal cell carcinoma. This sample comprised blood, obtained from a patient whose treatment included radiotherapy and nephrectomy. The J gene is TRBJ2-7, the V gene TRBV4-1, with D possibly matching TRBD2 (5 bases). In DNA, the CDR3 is TGCGCCAGCAGCCGCGAAGCGGCCCGAGCCTACGAGCAGTACTTC. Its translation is CASSREAARAYEQYF.